A selection of T cell receptor beta chains follows, all from one sample in a study of cytotoxic CD8 clonotypes in ibrutinib-treated CLL. Measured with immunoSEQ multiplex PCR; TCRdb has only the in-frame clones, and not every one. The sample includes about 160,000 clones, about 88% of them seen just once. The source material was PBMCs, sampled at disease progression, from a patient treated with ibrutinib. These receptors originate from a human donor with chronic lymphocytic leukemia. The CDR3 runs from the conserved cysteine through the conserved F or W. A D gene is named only where the DNA matches it firmly.

TRBV7-6,14,-,TRBJ2-5,TGTGCCAGCAGCTTAAGTGGGGTACTAGAGACCCAGTACTTC,CASSLSGVLETQYF
TRBV30,16,-,TRBJ1-2,TGTGCCTGGAGTGTTGGGGGACTGAATCAGGCCTATGGCTACACCTTC,CAWSVGGLNQAYGYTF
TRBV7-3,14,-,TRBJ2-7,TGTGCCAGCAGCTTAGATCACTACTCCTACGAGCAGTACTTC,CASSLDHYSYEQYF
TRBV19,16,TRBD2,TRBJ2-1,TGTGCCAGTAGTCTACCGGGCGGGAGGTCCTACAATGAGCAGTTCTTC,CASSLPGGRSYNEQFF
TRBV5-8,15,TRBD1,TRBJ1-5,TGTGCCAGCAGCTACCGGGACAGGGCATATCAGCCCCAGCATTTT,CASSYRDRAYQPQHF
TRBV7-3,15,-,TRBJ1-3,TGTGCCAGCAGCTTAAGCGGGGGCTCTGGAAACACCATATATTTT,CASSLSGGSGNTIYF
TRBV29-1,13,-,TRBJ1-5,TGCAGCGTTTCCGGGGGCAACAATCAGCCCCAGCATTTT,CSVSGGNNQPQHF
TRBV10-3,13,-,TRBJ2-1,TGTGCCATCAGCGAGCTTAATTCGGGGCGGCAGTTCTTC,CAISELNSGRQFF
TRBV6-5,15,-,TRBJ1-5,TGTGCCAGCAGTTACAGAGGATATAGCAATCAGCCCCAGCATTTT,CASSYRGYSNQPQHF
TRBV6-1,14,-,TRBJ2-5,TGTGCCAGCAGTGAATCCGGGACACACTGGGCCCAGTACTTC,CASSESGTHWAQYF
TRBV7-3,13,TRBD1,TRBJ1-2,TGTGCCAGCAGCTTGGGACAGGGCTATGGCTACACCTTC,CASSLGQGYGYTF
TRBV5-4,18,TRBD2,TRBJ2-3,TGTGCCAGCAGCCCCGGGACTAGCGGACTCCCAGGCACAGATACGCAGTATTTT,CASSPGTSGLPGTDTQYF
TRBV10-2,12,-,TRBJ1-1,TGCGCCAGCAGTGATGGAGGGACTGAAGCTTTCTTT,CASSDGGTEAFF
TRBV19,14,TRBD1,TRBJ2-4,TGTGCCAGTAGGCCGGGACAGGGAGAAAACATTCAGTACTTC,CASRPGQGENIQYF
TRBV5-4,20,TRBD2,TRBJ2-3,TGTGCCAGCAGCTTGGGGCGGACTAGCGGGAGAGGGGGGGTCACAGATACGCAGTATTTT,CASSLGRTSGRGGVTDTQYF
TRBV4-1,16,TRBD2,TRBJ2-2,TGCGCCAGCAGCCCTCTAGCGGGAGGTGGAACCGGGGAGCTGTTTTTT,CASSPLAGGGTGELFF
TRBV18,15,-,TRBJ1-4,TGTGCCAGCTCTACTACGGGGCCAACTAATGAAAAACTGTTTTTT,CASSTTGPTNEKLFF
TRBV15,16,-,TRBJ2-1,TGTGCCACCAGCAGAGATCCGATTGCAGGCCTTAATGAGCAGTTCTTC,CATSRDPIAGLNEQFF